This T cell receptor (beta chain) was sequenced for a study of lymphopenia after photon versus proton radiotherapy. Profiled with immunoSEQ multiplex PCR; TCRdb holds only in-frame clones, not every one. The sample records 150,000 to 200,000 clones, about nine tenths being singletons. Regarding the study as a whole: Better survival with proton therapy was suggested as possible, not demonstrated.

Germline V gene data show CDR1 as MNHNS and CDR2 as SASEGT. The CDR3 runs 15 residues. Trimming at V came to 4 bases and at J to 4 bases, leaving 2 bases not matched to a gene. With regard to this clone: Antigen: not known.

Source: peripheral blood, taken from a patient treated with photon-based radiotherapy. The chain carries TRBV6-1 and TRBJ2-2; 11 bases are a match to TRBD2. This TCR was sampled from a man aged 50-59 years with gastric cancer. The CDR3: CASSAGLAGTGELFF. DNA of the CDR3: TGTGCCAGCAGTGCCGGACTAGCGGGCACCGGGGAGCTGTTTTTT.